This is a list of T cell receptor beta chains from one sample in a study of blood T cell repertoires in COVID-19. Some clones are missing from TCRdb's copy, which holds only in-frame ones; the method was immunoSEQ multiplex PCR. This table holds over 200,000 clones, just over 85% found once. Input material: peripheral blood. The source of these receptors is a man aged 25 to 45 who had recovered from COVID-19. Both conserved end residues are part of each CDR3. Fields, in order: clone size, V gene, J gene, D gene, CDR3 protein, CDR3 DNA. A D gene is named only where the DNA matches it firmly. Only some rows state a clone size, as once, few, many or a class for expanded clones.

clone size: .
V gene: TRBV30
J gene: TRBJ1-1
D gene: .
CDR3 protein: CAWSGRGMNTEAFF
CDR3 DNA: TGTGCCTGGAGTGGTCGAGGGATGAACACTGAAGCTTTCTTT

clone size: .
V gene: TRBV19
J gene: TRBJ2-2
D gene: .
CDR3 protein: CASSIGGHGELFF
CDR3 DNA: TGTGCCAGTAGTATAGGGGGCCACGGGGAGCTGTTTTTT

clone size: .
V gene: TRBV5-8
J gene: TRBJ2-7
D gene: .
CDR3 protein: CASSLEQGGYEQYF
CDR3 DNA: TGTGCCAGCAGCTTGGAACAGGGCGGGTACGAGCAGTACTTC

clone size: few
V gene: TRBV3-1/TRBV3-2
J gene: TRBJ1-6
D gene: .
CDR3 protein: CASSQTTETPLHF
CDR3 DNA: TGTGCCAGCAGCCAAACGACGGAGACACCCCTCCACTTT

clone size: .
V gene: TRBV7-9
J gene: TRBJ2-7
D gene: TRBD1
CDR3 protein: CASSLLDRDSYEQYF
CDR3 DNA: TGTGCCAGCAGCTTATTGGACAGGGACTCCTACGAGCAGTACTTC

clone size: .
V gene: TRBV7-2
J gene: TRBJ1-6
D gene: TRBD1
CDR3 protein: CASSFYRGRAAF
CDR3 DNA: TGTGCCAGCAGTTTTTACAGGGGGCGGGCGGCTTTT

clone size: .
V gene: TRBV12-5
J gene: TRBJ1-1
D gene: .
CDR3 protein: CASGAVVGTEAFF
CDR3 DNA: TGTGCTAGTGGTGCGGTGGTGGGCACTGAAGCTTTCTTT

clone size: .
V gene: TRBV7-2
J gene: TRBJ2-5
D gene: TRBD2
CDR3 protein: CASSLGGREETQYF
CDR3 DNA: TGTGCCAGCAGCTTGGGTGGGAGGGAGGAGACCCAGTACTTC

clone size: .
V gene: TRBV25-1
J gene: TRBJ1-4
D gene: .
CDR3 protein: CASSLMGLQEKLFF
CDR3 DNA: TGTGCCAGCAGTCTAATGGGACTTCAAGAAAAACTGTTTTTT

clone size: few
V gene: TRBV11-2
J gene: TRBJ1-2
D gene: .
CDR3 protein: CASSFPTDASVGDGYTF
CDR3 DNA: TGTGCCAGCAGCTTCCCCACCGATGCGTCCGTTGGTGATGGCTACACCTTC

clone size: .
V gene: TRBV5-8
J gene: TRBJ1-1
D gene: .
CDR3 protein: CASSLNWGGGSRGLNTEAFF
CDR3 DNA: TGTGCCAGCAGCCTAAATTGGGGGGGTGGGTCGCGAGGCCTGAACACTGAAGCTTTCTTT

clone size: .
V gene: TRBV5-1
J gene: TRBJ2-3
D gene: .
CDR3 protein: CASRRESTDTQYF
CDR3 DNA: TGCGCCAGCAGGCGGGAAAGCACAGATACGCAGTATTTT

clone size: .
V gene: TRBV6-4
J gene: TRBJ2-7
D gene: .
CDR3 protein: CASRLRSLFPYEQYF
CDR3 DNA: TGTGCCAGTAGACTTAGGTCCCTGTTCCCCTACGAGCAGTACTTC

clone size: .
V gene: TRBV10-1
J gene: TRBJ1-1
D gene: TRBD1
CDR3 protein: CASSESETGLTFF
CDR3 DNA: TGCGCCAGCAGTGAGTCGGAGACAGGGCTGACTTTCTTT

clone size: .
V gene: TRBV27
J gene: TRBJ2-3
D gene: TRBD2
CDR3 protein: CASSLSGGSTDTQYF
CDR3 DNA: TGTGCCAGCAGTTTAAGCGGGGGGAGCACAGATACGCAGTATTTT

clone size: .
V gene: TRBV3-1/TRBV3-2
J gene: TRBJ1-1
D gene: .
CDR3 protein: CASSQGPALGPEAFF
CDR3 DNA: TGTGCCAGCAGCCAAGGACCGGCGCTTGGGCCTGAAGCTTTCTTT

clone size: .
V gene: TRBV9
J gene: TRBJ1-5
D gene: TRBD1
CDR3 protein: CASSRQGNQPQHF
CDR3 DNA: TGTGCCAGCAGCCGACAGGGGAATCAGCCCCAGCATTTT

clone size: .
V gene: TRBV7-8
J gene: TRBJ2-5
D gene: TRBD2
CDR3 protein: CASSLRLAGVQETQYF
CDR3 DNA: TGTGCCAGCAGCTTAAGGCTGGCGGGGGTTCAAGAGACCCAGTACTTC

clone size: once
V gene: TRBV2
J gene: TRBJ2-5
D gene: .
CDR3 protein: CASKGGSQETQYF
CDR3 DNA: TGTGCCAGCAAGGGGGGGTCCCAAGAGACCCAGTACTTC

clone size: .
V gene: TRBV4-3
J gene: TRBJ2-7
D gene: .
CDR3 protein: CASSQDLEAVPYEQYF
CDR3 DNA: TGCGCCAGCAGCCAAGATCTGGAGGCAGTTCCCTACGAGCAGTACTTC

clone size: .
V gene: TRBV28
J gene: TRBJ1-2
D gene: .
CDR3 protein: CASSYVGGNYGYTF
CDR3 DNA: TGTGCCAGCAGTTATGTGGGAGGAAACTATGGCTACACCTTC

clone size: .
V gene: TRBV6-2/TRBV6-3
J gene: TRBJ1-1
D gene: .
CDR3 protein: CASSYATEVGTEAFF
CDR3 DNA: TGTGCCAGCAGTTACGCGACCGAGGTCGGCACTGAAGCTTTCTTT

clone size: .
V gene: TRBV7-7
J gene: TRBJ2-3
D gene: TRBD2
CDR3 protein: CASSPGTSFTDTQYF
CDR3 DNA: TGTGCCAGCAGCCCTGGGACTAGTTTCACAGATACGCAGTATTTT

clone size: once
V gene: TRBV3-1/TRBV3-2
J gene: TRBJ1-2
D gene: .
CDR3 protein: CASSQLPGAYGYTF
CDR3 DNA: TGTGCCAGCAGCCAATTACCAGGGGCCTATGGCTACACCTTC

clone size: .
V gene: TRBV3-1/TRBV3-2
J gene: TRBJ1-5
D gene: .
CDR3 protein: CASSQGGGGQPQHF
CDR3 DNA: TGTGCCAGCAGCCAAGGAGGAGGTGGACAGCCCCAGCATTTT

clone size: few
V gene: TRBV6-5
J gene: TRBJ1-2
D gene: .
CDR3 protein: CASSYRSRVGYTF
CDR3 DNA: TGTGCCAGCAGTTACCGAAGCAGGGTTGGCTACACCTTC

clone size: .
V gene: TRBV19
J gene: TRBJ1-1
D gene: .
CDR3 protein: CASNGRGYDTEAFF
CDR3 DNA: TGTGCCAGTAACGGACGAGGGTACGACACTGAAGCTTTCTTT

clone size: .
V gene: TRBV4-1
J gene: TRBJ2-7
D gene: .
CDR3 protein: CASSPGESGYEQYF
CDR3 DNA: TGCGCCAGCAGCCCAGGGGAGTCTGGCTACGAGCAGTACTTC

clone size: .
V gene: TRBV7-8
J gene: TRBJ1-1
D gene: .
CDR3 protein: CASRRPLRQGLTEAFF
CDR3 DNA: TGTGCCAGCAGACGTCCCCTCAGGCAGGGGCTGACTGAAGCTTTCTTT

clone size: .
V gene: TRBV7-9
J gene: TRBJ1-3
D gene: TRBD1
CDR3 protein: CASSSTGGAVGNTIYF
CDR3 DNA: TGTGCCAGCAGCTCCACAGGGGGCGCGGTGGGAAACACCATATATTTT

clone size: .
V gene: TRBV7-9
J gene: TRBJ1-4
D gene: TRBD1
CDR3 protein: CASSYGLGQEKLFF
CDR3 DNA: TGTGCCAGCAGCTACGGGTTGGGACAGGAAAAACTGTTTTTT

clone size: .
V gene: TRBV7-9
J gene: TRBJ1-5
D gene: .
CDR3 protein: CASSSTIRDTPQHF
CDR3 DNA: TGTGCCAGCAGCTCAACGATCCGGGACACCCCCCAGCATTTT

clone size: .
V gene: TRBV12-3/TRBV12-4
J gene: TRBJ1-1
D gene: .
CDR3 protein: CASNRGNTEAFF
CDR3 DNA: TGTGCCAGCAATCGGGGGAACACTGAAGCTTTCTTT